Included here is one T cell receptor (beta chain) sequence, with context. The junction had 12 bases not matched to a gene; V was cut back by 8 bases and J by 6 bases. The CDR3 contains 16 residues. In germline, CDR1 is MDHEN, CDR2 SYDVKM. The sample originates from a study of blood T cell repertoires in COVID-19. Study background: Donors in the United States, Italy and Spain gave samples during acute or convalescent COVID-19. T cells, B-cell-depleted T cells, or PBMCs provided the cDNA or gDNA that served as material.

In the source study's methods: Nucleated cell counts were estimated from reference gene primer amplification. Produced via immunoSEQ multiplex PCR; TCRdb's table is partial and in-frame only. The V and J calls and clone size were taken over from that table, and D and trimming were inferred from the DNA. The sample carries about 200,000 clones, roughly 80% recorded once. The chain combines TRBV28 with TRBJ1-4, with TRBD1 identical over 10 bases. Input material: peripheral blood. The receptor comes from an older woman with acute or convalescent COVID-19. The CDR3 protein is CASGQLTGGADEKLFF. The CDR3 DNA is TGTGCCAGCGGTCAGCTGACAGGGGGCGCGGATGAAAAACTGTTTTTT.